A selection of T cell receptor beta chains follows, all from one sample in a study of T cell responses to AZD1222 COVID-19 vaccine. Sequenced by immunoSEQ multiplex PCR; TCRdb stores in-frame clones only, minus some. The sample lists fewer than 200,000 clones, 70% to 90% occurring once. Source: peripheral blood, taken 28 days after the second AZD1222 dose. The receptors shown here come from an adult who received the AZD1222 COVID-19 vaccine. Both conserved end residues are part of each CDR3. The order of the fields is clone size, V gene, J gene, D gene, CDR3 protein, CDR3 DNA. The D gene is left open where the match is weak. Size is stated for part of the rows, as once, few or many counts, or as a class when the clone is expanded.

size: -; V: TRBV2; J: TRBJ1-4; D: TRBD1; CDR3: CASSDPRTGGEEKLFF; DNA: TGTGCCAGCAGTGATCCTCGGACAGGGGGAGAGGAAAAACTGTTTTTT
size: -; V: TRBV6-2/TRBV6-3; J: TRBJ2-1; D: TRBD2; CDR3: CASSYSTLWRGIYNEQFF; DNA: TGTGCCAGCAGTTACTCGACCTTGTGGCGGGGGATATACAATGAGCAGTTCTTC
size: -; V: TRBV19; J: TRBJ2-1; D: TRBD1; CDR3: CASSTGGYEQFF; DNA: TGTGCCAGTAGTACAGGGGGCTATGAGCAGTTCTTC
size: -; V: TRBV5-4; J: TRBJ2-1; D: -; CDR3: CASSLVSVNEQFF; DNA: TGTGCCAGCAGCTTGGTCTCCGTAAATGAGCAGTTCTTC
size: -; V: TRBV10-2; J: TRBJ1-1; D: -; CDR3: CASSQLTGGHTEAFF; DNA: TGCGCCAGCAGTCAGCTTACGGGGGGCCACACTGAAGCTTTCTTT
size: -; V: TRBV19; J: TRBJ1-5; D: -; CDR3: CASSMGSTVSQPQHF; DNA: TGTGCCAGTAGTATGGGTTCGACAGTAAGCCAGCCCCAGCATTTT
size: once; V: TRBV6-5; J: TRBJ2-7; D: -; CDR3: CATKRFSYEQYF; DNA: TGTGCCACTAAGAGGTTCTCCTACGAGCAGTACTTC
size: -; V: TRBV6-5; J: TRBJ2-7; D: -; CDR3: CASRPDSYEQYF; DNA: TGTGCCAGCAGGCCGGACAGCTACGAGCAGTACTTC
size: -; V: TRBV7-2; J: TRBJ2-7; D: -; CDR3: CASSLRAGATYEQYF; DNA: TGTGCCAGCAGCTTAAGGGCGGGGGCTACCTACGAGCAGTACTTC
size: -; V: TRBV5-1; J: TRBJ2-3; D: TRBD2; CDR3: CASSLIAGGPSTDTQYF; DNA: TGCGCCAGCAGCTTGATAGCGGGGGGGCCCAGCACAGATACGCAGTATTTT
size: -; V: TRBV6-5; J: TRBJ2-7; D: -; CDR3: CASTQRPFYEQYF; DNA: TGTGCCAGCACGCAGCGACCGTTCTACGAGCAGTACTTC
size: -; V: TRBV29-1; J: TRBJ2-2; D: TRBD1; CDR3: CSVFRQGAGGNGELFF; DNA: TGCAGCGTCTTCAGACAGGGGGCAGGTGGTAACGGGGAGCTGTTTTTT
size: -; V: TRBV6-4; J: TRBJ2-2; D: TRBD1; CDR3: CASSATGLTGELFF; DNA: TGTGCCAGCAGCGCGACAGGGCTCACCGGGGAGCTGTTTTTT
size: -; V: TRBV7-9; J: TRBJ1-6; D: -; CDR3: CASSRIGPNSPLHF; DNA: TGTGCCAGCAGCCGTATCGGACCTAATTCACCCCTCCACTTT
size: -; V: TRBV7-9; J: TRBJ1-2; D: -; CDR3: CASSLGAGVGYTF; DNA: TGTGCCAGCAGCTTAGGTGCGGGGGTTGGCTACACCTTC
size: -; V: TRBV27; J: TRBJ2-7; D: TRBD1; CDR3: CASSLTGQLYEQYF; DNA: TGTGCCAGCAGTTTAACGGGACAGCTATACGAGCAGTACTTC
size: -; V: TRBV25-1; J: TRBJ2-2; D: -; CDR3: CASSETRFPRNTGELFF; DNA: TGTGCCAGCAGTGAAACTAGGTTCCCACGGAACACCGGGGAGCTGTTTTTT
size: -; V: TRBV4-1; J: TRBJ1-3; D: -; CDR3: CASSQGPTSGNTIYF; DNA: TGCGCCAGCAGCCAAGGGCCGACCTCTGGAAACACCATATATTTT
size: -; V: TRBV19; J: TRBJ2-3; D: TRBD2; CDR3: CASSIGLAGTDTQYF; DNA: TGTGCCAGTAGTATAGGACTAGCGGGTACAGATACGCAGTATTTT
size: -; V: TRBV19; J: TRBJ2-5; D: -; CDR3: CASKSPEQETQYF; DNA: TGTGCCAGTAAGAGCCCCGAACAAGAGACCCAGTACTTC
size: -; V: TRBV7-9; J: TRBJ2-7; D: -; CDR3: CASSPNRFDSYEQYF; DNA: TGTGCCAGCAGCCCCAACAGGTTCGACTCCTACGAGCAGTACTTC
size: -; V: TRBV27; J: TRBJ2-1; D: TRBD1; CDR3: CASSSVLDRGLLEQFF; DNA: TGTGCCAGCAGTTCGGTTCTGGACAGGGGACTCCTTGAGCAGTTCTTC